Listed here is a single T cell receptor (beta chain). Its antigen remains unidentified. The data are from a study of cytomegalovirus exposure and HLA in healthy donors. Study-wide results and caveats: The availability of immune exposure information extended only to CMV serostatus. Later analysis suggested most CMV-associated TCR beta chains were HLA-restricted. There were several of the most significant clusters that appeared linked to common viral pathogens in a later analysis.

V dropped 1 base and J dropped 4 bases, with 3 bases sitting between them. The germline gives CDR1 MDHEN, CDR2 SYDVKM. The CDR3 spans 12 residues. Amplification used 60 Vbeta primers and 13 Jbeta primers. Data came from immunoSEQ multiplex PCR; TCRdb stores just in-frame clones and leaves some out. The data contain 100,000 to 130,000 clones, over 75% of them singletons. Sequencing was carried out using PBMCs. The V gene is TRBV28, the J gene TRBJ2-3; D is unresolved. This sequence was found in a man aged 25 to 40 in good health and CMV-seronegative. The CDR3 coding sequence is TGTGCCAGCAGTTTATCAGCAGATACGCAGTATTTT. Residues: CASSLSADTQYF.